The 11 T cell receptor beta chains given below trace back to one sample, sequenced in a study of identical twins. TCRdb re-called the 5' RACE reads with MiXCR, one entry per CDR3 protein. This repertoire shows about 690,000 distinct CDR3 sequences, 5.5% to 6.5% found once; its top ten account for around 1.7%. Input material: naive T cells sorted from blood. All receptors come from a man younger than 35 in good health.

This clonotype was seen only a few times. The chain recombines TRBV12-3 or TRBV12-4 with TRBJ1-5; possibly TRBD1 for D (5 bases). The CDR3 is 16 amino acids. V was trimmed by 6 bases and J by 0 bases, leaving 15 bases between them. CDR3 coding DNA: TGTGCCAGCAGCCTAACTCAGGGTTATAGCAATCAGCCCCAGCATTTT. Protein product: CASSLTQGYSNQPQHF.

This clonotype was recorded at least ten times. CDR3 sequence reads: CASSLEAGETTGELFF. For the CDR3, the DNA is TGTGCCAGCAGCTTAGAGGCGGGAGAGACCACCGGGGAGCTGTTTTTT. The genes are TRBV7-7 and TRBJ2-2; 7 bases align to TRBD2. Per germline, CDR1 SSHAT and CDR2 FNYEAQ (reference sequence). The junction had 6 bases not matched to a gene; V was cut back by 1 base and J by 4 bases. This CDR3 has 16 residues.

This clonotype was detected many times. This chain links TRBV20-1 with TRBJ2-5, with 7 bases aligning to TRBD1. Germline assignment: CDR1 DFQATT and CDR2 SNEGSKA (reference sequence). Trimming cost V 1 base and J 5 bases; bases outside gene matches: 16. This CDR3 comprises 17 residues. The DNA for the CDR3 is TGCAGTGCTAGAGCGCCCCCTATGACAGGGCTCGGGGAGACCCAGTACTTC. Protein: CSARAPPMTGLGETQYF.

This clonotype has just a few counts. The rearrangement joins TRBV20-1 to TRBJ2-1; 12 nucleotides line up with TRBD2. The CDR3 runs 16 residues. Germline assignment: CDR1 DFQATT and CDR2 SNEGSKA (reference sequence). Trimming cost V 7 bases and J 0 bases; bases outside gene matches: 7. The CDR3 DNA reads TGCAGTGTTTCACTAGCGGGAGGACCCTCCTACAATGAGCAGTTCTTC. Encoded protein: CSVSLAGGPSYNEQFF.

This clonotype showed up many times. The rearrangement joins TRBV20-1 to TRBJ2-7; the D gene is possibly TRBD1 (7 bases). CDR3 size: 13 residues. Trimming took 6 bases from V and 5 from J, leaving 17 bases between them. Germline V lookup: CDR1 DFQATT, CDR2 SNEGSKA (reference sequence). The CDR3 spells CSARTGRGNEQYF. The CDR3 nucleotides are TGCAGTGCGAGGACAGGCCGGGGGAACGAGCAGTACTTC.

This clonotype was seen ten or more times. The chain carries TRBV27 and TRBJ2-2, with a weak D call TRBD1 (5 bases). V lost 3 bases and J 4 bases, leaving 6 bases between the germline ends. This CDR3 region has 13 residues. The germline V gene has CDR1 MNHEY and CDR2 SMNVEV (reference sequence). CDR3 protein: CASSFQGTGELFF. Here the CDR3 DNA reads TGTGCCAGCAGTTTCCAGGGCACCGGGGAGCTGTTTTTT.

This chain links TRBV5-1 with TRBJ1-2; D is unclear. Trimming left V 2 bases short and J 2 bases short, with 10 bases between. Germline CDR1 is SGHRS and CDR2 is YFSETQ. The CDR3 sequence is 14 residues long. The DNA for the CDR3 is TGCGCCAGCAGCTTCGACATCTTCAACTATGGCTACACCTTC. This codes for CASSFDIFNYGYTF.

In DNA, the CDR3 is TGTGCCTGGAGTCTTGAGGTGCCCGGGGAGCTGTTTTTT. Protein: CAWSLEVPGELFF. This chain connects TRBV30 to TRBJ2-2; no clear D gene. This CDR3 is built from 13 residues. The V and J ends lost 2 bases and 6 bases respectively, with 10 bases between them. CDR1 GTSNPN and CDR2 SVGIG come from the germline V gene (reference sequence).

This clonotype was counted a few times. The gene calls are TRBV6-5 and TRBJ2-7; the D gene is possibly TRBD1 (5 bases). Germline-derived CDR1 and CDR2 are MNHEY and SVGAGI. This CDR3 contains 14 residues. The germline V and J ends were trimmed by 2 bases and 6 bases, with 14 bases remaining between them. The CDR3, as DNA: TGTGCCAGCAGTTACGGCCCAGGGTCGGTCGAGCAGTACGTC. Translating gives CASSYGPGSVEQYV.

This clonotype was seen at least ten times. The chain links TRBV6-5 to TRBJ2-1, with D maybe TRBD1 (6 bases). CDR1 is MNHEY, CDR2 SVGAGI, per germline. The CDR3 loop spans 15 amino acids. Trimming removed 6 bases from V and 2 bases from J, with 14 bases in between. The CDR3 reads CASRLARGTYNEQFF. CDR3 DNA sequence: TGTGCCAGCAGACTCGCCAGGGGAACCTACAATGAGCAGTTCTTC.

V and J are TRBV4-1 and TRBJ2-4; D gene unclear. V was shortened by 0 bases and J by 10 bases, with 16 bases between the two germline ends. CDR1 is MGHRA, CDR2 YSYEKL, per germline. The CDR3 is made up of 15 amino acids. DNA for the CDR3: TGCGCCAGCAGCCAAGATCCGGACCCTAGAGAGATTCAGTACTTC. The encoded protein is CASSQDPDPREIQYF.